The rows below give T cell receptor beta chains drawn from one sample of a study of cytomegalovirus exposure and HLA in healthy donors. Produced via immunoSEQ multiplex PCR; TCRdb's table is partial and in-frame only. This table has hundreds of thousands of clones, 65% to 85% appearing once. Material for sequencing was PBMCs. These receptors all come from a woman aged 30 to 39 in good health and CMV-seropositive. CDR3s include the opening cysteine and the closing phenylalanine or tryptophan. Each record gives: V gene, J gene, CDR3 protein.

v_gene: TRBV27; j_gene: TRBJ2-2; CDR3aa: CASSLHNPNTGELFF
v_gene: TRBV11-2; j_gene: TRBJ2-3; CDR3aa: CASSLGSSGRADTQYF
v_gene: TRBV12-5; j_gene: TRBJ2-7; CDR3aa: CASGLSRGNHEQYF
v_gene: TRBV11-3; j_gene: TRBJ2-2; CDR3aa: CASSYTGPPAGELFF
v_gene: TRBV11-3; j_gene: TRBJ2-7; CDR3aa: CASSGRQGLSYEQYF
v_gene: TRBV28; j_gene: TRBJ2-7; CDR3aa: CASSSLGTGAVEQYF
v_gene: TRBV5-1; j_gene: TRBJ2-1; CDR3aa: CASTEGLAGGLEQFF
v_gene: TRBV12-5; j_gene: TRBJ2-5; CDR3aa: CASGASTEETQYF
v_gene: TRBV9; j_gene: TRBJ2-1; CDR3aa: CASSSRTSGVRNEQFF
v_gene: TRBV9; j_gene: TRBJ2-2; CDR3aa: CASSLPSGPTGELFF
v_gene: TRBV30; j_gene: TRBJ2-7; CDR3aa: CAWREGGQGFFRSYEQYF
v_gene: TRBV9; j_gene: TRBJ1-2; CDR3aa: CASSGLQGAGYGYTF
v_gene: TRBV6-1; j_gene: TRBJ2-3; CDR3aa: CASSEGSSDTDTQYF
v_gene: TRBV30; j_gene: TRBJ1-5; CDR3aa: CAWSPHPGGDHQPQHF
v_gene: TRBV4-1; j_gene: TRBJ1-4; CDR3aa: CASSQGRQGPGATNEKLFF
v_gene: TRBV9; j_gene: TRBJ2-1; CDR3aa: CASSSGFSYNEQFF